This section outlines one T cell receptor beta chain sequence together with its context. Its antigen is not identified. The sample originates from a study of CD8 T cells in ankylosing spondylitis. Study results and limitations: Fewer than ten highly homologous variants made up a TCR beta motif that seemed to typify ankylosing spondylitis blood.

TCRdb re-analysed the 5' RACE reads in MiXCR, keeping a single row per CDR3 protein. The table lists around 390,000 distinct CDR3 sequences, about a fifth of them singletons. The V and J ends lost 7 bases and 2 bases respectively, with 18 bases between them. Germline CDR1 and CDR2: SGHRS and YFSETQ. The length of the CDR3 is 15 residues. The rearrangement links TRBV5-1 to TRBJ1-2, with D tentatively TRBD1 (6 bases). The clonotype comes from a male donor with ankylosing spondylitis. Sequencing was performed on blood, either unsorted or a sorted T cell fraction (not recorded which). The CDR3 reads CASRTTGAKNYGYTF. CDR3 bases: TGCGCCAGCCGTACTACGGGGGCCAAGAACTATGGCTACACCTTC. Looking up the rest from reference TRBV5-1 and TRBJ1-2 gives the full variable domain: KAGVTQTPRYLIKTRGQQVTLSCSPISGHRSVSWYQQTPGQGLQFLFEYFSETQRNKGNFPGRFSGRQFSNSRSEMNVSTLELGDSALYLCASRTTGAKNYGYTFGSGTRLTVV.